This paragraph covers one T cell receptor (beta chain) sequence. The CDR3 has 14 residues. Trimming left V 6 bases short and J 4 bases short, with 15 bases between. The V gene's germline CDR1 is MNHEY and CDR2 SMNVEV (reference sequence). This specimen belongs to a study of blood T cell repertoires in COVID-19. Study-wide context: Nucleic acid was either cDNA or gDNA, and it came from T cells, B-cell-depleted T cells, or PBMCs.

TCRdb's table, derived via immunoSEQ multiplex PCR, lists solely in-frame clones and lacks some. The data contain about 300,000 clones, about 90% of them singletons. Grouping used clinical history reported by participants in a survey and questionnaire. The specimen was PBMCs or T cells enriched from blood (not recorded which). The receptor was derived from a woman younger than 35 with acute COVID-19. This chain joins TRBV27 and TRBJ1-2; unclear D gene. In nucleotides, the CDR3 is TGTGCCAGCAGGCCGGGCCCCAGCGGCTATGGCTACACCTTC. The encoded protein is CASRPGPSGYGYTF.